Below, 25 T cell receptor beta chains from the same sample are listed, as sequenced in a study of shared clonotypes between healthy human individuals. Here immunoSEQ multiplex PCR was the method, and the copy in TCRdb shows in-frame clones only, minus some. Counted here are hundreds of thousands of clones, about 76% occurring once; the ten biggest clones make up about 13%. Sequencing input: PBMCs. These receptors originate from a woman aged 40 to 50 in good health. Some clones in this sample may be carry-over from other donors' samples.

CDR3 loop: CASSYGRRRGDEKLFF. The CDR3 DNA is TGTGCCAGCAGTTACGGCCGTCGTAGGGGTGATGAAAAACTGTTTTTT. The rearrangement joins TRBV6-6 to TRBJ1-4; the D gene is possibly TRBD1 (5 bases). CDR3 length: 16 residues. Germline V gene data show CDR1 as MNHNY and CDR2 as SVGAGI (reference sequence). The V end was cut by 2 bases, the J end by 6 bases, with 16 bases between.

In DNA form, the CDR3 reads TGCGCCAGCATCCGAGGTTGGCTAGCGGGTGTAGGGGAGACCCAGTACTTC. Translating gives CASIRGWLAGVGETQYF. V and J are TRBV5-1 and TRBJ2-5; 8 bases line up with TRBD2. V shed 6 bases, J shed 5 bases, and the junction held 18 bases outside the gene matches. Per germline, CDR1 SGHRS and CDR2 YFSETQ. This CDR3 is 17 amino acids long. The full variable domain, completed using reference TRBV5-1 and TRBJ2-5, is KAGVTQTPRYLIKTRGQQVTLSCSPISGHRSVSWYQQTPGQGLQFLFEYFSETQRNKGNFPGRFSGRQFSNSRSEMNVSTLELGDSALYLCASIRGWLAGVGETQYFGPGTRLLVL.

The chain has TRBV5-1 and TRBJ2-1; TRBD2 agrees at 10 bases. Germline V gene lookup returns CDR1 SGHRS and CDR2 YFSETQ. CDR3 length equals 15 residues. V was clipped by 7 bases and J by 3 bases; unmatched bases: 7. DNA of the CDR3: TGCGCCAGCTCCCGGACTAGCGGAATCTACAATGAGCAGTTCTTC. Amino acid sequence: CASSRTSGIYNEQFF. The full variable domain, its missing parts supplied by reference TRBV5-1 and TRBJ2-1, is KAGVTQTPRYLIKTRGQQVTLSCSPISGHRSVSWYQQTPGQGLQFLFEYFSETQRNKGNFPGRFSGRQFSNSRSEMNVSTLELGDSALYLCASSRTSGIYNEQFFGPGTRLTVL.

CDR3 coding DNA: TGTGCCAGCAGCCAAGGACTAGCGGGGAACACCGGGGAGCTGTTTTTT. It encodes CASSQGLAGNTGELFF. V usage is TRBV4-2 and J usage is TRBJ2-2, with 10 positions matching TRBD2. The CDR3 has 16 residues. The ends lost 1 base at V and 1 base at J; junction bases unmatched: 0. Germline V lookup: CDR1 LGHNA, CDR2 YNFKEQ.

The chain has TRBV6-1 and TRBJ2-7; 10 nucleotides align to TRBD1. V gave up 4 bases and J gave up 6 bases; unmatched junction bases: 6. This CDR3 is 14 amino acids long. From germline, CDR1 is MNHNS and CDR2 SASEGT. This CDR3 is CASSGVTGGAEQYF. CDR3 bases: TGTGCCAGCAGTGGTGTGACAGGGGGCGCCGAGCAGTACTTC.

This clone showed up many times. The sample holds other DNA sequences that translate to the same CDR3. The DNA for the CDR3 is TGTGCCAGTAGTAGCGCAGGGACAGGGGCTTTTTCGGGCAATCAGCCCCAGCATTTT. This sequence encodes CASSSAGTGAFSGNQPQHF. The chain is built from TRBV19 and TRBJ1-5; 10 bases agree with TRBD1. Germline lookup yields CDR1 LNHDA and CDR2 SQIVND (reference sequence). The V gene end was trimmed by 4 bases and the J gene end by 2 bases; junction bases not matched to a gene: 14. The CDR3 runs 19 residues.

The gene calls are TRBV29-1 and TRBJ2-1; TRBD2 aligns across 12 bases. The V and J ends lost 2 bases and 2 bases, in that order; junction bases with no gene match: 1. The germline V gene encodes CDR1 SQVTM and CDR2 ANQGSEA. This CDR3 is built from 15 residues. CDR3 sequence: CSVERLAGAYNEQFF. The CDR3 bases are TGCAGCGTTGAACGACTAGCGGGAGCCTACAATGAGCAGTTCTTC.

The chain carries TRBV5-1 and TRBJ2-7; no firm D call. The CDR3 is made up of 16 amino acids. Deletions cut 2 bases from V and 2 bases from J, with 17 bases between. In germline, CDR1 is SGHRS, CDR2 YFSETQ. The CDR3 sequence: CASSLGRSGQAYEQYF. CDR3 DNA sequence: TGCGCCAGCAGCTTAGGTAGGAGTGGGCAGGCCTACGAGCAGTACTTC. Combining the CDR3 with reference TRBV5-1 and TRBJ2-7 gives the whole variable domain KAGVTQTPRYLIKTRGQQVTLSCSPISGHRSVSWYQQTPGQGLQFLFEYFSETQRNKGNFPGRFSGRQFSNSRSEMNVSTLELGDSALYLCASSLGRSGQAYEQYFGPGTRLTVT.

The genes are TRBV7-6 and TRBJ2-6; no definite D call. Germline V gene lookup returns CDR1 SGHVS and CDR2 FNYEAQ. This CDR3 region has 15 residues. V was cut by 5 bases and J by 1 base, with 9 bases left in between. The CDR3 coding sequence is TGTGCCAGCAGCCCTCAGGAGTCTGGGGCCAACGTCCTGACTTTC. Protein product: CASSPQESGANVLTF.

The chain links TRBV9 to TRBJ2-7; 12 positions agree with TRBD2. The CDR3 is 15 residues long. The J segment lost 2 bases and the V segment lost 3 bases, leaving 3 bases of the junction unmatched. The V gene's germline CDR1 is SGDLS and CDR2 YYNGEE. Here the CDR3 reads CASSEGLAGTYEQYF. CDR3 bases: TGTGCCAGCAGCGAGGGACTAGCGGGTACCTACGAGCAGTACTTC.

CDR3 sequence (DNA): TGTGCCAGTAGTACACCCGGGATTAACTATGGCTACACCTTC. Its translation is CASSTPGINYGYTF. V and J are TRBV19 and TRBJ1-2; D call uncertain. V lost 4 bases to trimming and J lost 1 base, with 10 bases between them. There are 14 residues in the CDR3. Per germline, CDR1 LNHDA and CDR2 SQIVND (reference sequence).

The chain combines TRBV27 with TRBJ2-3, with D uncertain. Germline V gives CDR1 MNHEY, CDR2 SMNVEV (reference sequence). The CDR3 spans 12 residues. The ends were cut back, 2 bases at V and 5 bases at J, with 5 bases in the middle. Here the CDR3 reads CASSLVGDTQYF. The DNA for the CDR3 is TGTGCCAGCAGTTTAGTAGGAGATACGCAGTATTTT.

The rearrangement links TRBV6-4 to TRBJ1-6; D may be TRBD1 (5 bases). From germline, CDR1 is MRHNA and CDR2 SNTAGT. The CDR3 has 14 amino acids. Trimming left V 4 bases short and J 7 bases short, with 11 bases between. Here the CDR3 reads CASSVETANSPLHF. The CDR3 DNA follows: TGTGCCAGCAGTGTTGAGACAGCAAATTCACCCCTCCACTTT.

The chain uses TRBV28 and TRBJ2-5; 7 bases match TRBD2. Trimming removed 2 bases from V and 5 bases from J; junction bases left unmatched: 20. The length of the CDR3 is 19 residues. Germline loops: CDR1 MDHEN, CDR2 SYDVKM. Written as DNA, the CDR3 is TGTGCCAGCAGTTTAAAAGTGGGAGGGCCATGGGATGTGGGCGAGACCCAGTACTTC. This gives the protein CASSLKVGGPWDVGETQYF. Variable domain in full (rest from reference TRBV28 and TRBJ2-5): DVKVTQSSRYLVKRTGEKVFLECVQDMDHENMFWYRQDPGLGLRLIYFSYDVKMKEKGDIPEGYSVSREKKERFSLILESASTNQTSMYLCASSLKVGGPWDVGETQYFGPGTRLLVL.

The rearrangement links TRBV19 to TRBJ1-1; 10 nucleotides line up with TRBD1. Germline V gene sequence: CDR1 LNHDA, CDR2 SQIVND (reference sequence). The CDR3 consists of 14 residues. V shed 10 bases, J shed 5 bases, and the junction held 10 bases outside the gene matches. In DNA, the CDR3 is TGTGCCACCCACCTTGGACAGGGGGGTACTGAAGCTTTCTTT. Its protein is CATHLGQGGTEAFF. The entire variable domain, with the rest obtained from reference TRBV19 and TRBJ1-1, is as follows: DGGITQSPKYLFRKEGQNVTLSCEQNLNHDAMYWYRQDPGQGLRLIYYSQIVNDFQKGDIAEGYSVSREKKESFPLTVTSAQKNPTAFYLCATHLGQGGTEAFFGQGTRLTVV.

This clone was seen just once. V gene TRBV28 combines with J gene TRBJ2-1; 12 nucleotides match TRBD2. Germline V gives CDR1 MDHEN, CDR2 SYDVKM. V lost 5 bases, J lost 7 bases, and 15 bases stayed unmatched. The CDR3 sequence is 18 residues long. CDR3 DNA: TGTGCCAGCAGTCCGAAGCGGAGACTAGCGGGAGTTGCGAATGAGCAGTTCTTC. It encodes CASSPKRRLAGVANEQFF.

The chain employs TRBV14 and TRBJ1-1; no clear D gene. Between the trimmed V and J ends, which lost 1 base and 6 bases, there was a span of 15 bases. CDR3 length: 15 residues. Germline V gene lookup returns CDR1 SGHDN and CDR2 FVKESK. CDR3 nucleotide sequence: TGTGCCAGCAGCCAAGTTTTCGAATGGACCGCTGAAGCTTTCTTT. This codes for CASSQVFEWTAEAFF.

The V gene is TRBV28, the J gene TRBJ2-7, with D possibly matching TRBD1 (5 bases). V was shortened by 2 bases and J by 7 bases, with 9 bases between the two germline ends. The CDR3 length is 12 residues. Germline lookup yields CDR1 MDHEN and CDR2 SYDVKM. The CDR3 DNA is TGTGCCAGCAGTTTACAGGGTTTGGAGCAGTACTTC. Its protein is CASSLQGLEQYF.

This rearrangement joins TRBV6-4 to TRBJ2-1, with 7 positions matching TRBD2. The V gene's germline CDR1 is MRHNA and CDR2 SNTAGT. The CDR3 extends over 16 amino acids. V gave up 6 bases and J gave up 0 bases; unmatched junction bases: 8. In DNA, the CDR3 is TGTGCCAGCAGAAAAACTAGCGAGAGCTCCTACAATGAGCAGTTCTTC. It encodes CASRKTSESSYNEQFF.

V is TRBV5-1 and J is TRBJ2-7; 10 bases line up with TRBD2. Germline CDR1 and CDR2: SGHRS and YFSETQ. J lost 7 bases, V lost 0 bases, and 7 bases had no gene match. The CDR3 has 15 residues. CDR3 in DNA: TGCGCCAGCAGCTTGGAGGCCCTAGCGGGAGTAGAGCAGTACTTC. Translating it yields CASSLEALAGVEQYF.

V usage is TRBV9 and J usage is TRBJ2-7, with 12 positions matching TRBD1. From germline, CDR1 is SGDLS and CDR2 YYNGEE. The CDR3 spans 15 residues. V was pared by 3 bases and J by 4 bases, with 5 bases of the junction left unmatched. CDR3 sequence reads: CASSARDRGPYEQYF. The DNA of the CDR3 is TGTGCCAGCAGCGCTAGGGACAGGGGGCCGTACGAGCAGTACTTC.

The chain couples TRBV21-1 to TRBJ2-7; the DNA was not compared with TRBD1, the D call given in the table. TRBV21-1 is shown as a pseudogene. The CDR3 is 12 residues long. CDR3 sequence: CASSKLRQGEYF. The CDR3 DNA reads TGTGCCAGCAGCAAATTGAGGCAGGGCGAGTACTTC.

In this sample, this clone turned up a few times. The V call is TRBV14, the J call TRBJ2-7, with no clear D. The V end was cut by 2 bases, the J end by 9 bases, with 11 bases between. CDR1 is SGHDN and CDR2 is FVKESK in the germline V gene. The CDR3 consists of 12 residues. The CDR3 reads CASSQYDASQYF. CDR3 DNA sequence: TGTGCCAGCAGCCAATACGACGCTTCGCAGTACTTC.

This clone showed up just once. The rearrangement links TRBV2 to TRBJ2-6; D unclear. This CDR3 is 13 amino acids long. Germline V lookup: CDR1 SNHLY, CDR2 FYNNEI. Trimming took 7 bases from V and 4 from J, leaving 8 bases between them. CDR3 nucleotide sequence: TGTGCCAGCACCCTAACGGGGGCCAACGTCCTGACTTTC. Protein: CASTLTGANVLTF.

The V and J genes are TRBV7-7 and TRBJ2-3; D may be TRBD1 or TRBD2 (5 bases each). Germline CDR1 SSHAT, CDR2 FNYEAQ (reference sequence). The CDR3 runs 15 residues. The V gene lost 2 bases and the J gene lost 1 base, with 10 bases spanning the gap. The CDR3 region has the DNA TGTGCCAGCAGCTTAACCGGGACCGGCACAGATACGCAGTATTTT. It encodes CASSLTGTGTDTQYF.